Below are 8 T cell receptor beta chains sequenced from a single sample in a study of T cell repertoires in cytomegalovirus infection. Antigens for these TCRs are unknown. TCRdb reprocessed the reads with MiXCR, giving one entry per CDR3 protein. The repertoire consists of under 150,000 distinct CDR3 sequences, with 30% to 35% occurring once and the leading ten covering 35% to 50%. The material sequenced was CD8+ T cells from cultured PBMCs, taken from culture after CMV antigen stimulation. All receptors come from a human donor in good health (CMV status not recorded). Some clones in this sample may be carry-over from other donors' samples.

This clonotype was seen only a few times. The chain links TRBV5-5 to TRBJ1-1, with a possible D match to TRBD1 (6 bases). Germline loops: CDR1 SGHKS, CDR2 YYEKEE (reference sequence). The CDR3 extends over 17 amino acids. The ends were cut back, 4 bases at V and 3 bases at J, with 22 bases in the middle. The chain's CDR3 is CASSRIAGEGRHTEAFF. For the CDR3, the DNA is TGTGCCAGCAGCCGGATAGCAGGGGAAGGGAGGCACACTGAAGCTTTCTTT.

This clonotype was detected ten times or more. V usage is TRBV6-5 and J usage is TRBJ2-3; 8 bases match TRBD2. CDR1 is MNHEY and CDR2 is SVGAGI in the germline V gene. The ends lost 5 bases at V and 0 bases at J; junction bases unmatched: 4. This CDR3 contains 15 residues. The CDR3: CASSSSGVSTDTQYF. CDR3 DNA sequence: TGTGCCAGCAGTAGTAGCGGGGTTAGCACAGATACGCAGTATTTT.

The chain couples TRBV27 to TRBJ2-1, with a weak D call TRBD2 (6 bases). The CDR3 covers 14 residues. Germline CDR1 and CDR2: MNHEY and SMNVEV (reference sequence). Trimming removed 7 bases at V and 4 bases at J, with 14 bases between. In DNA, the CDR3 is TGTGCCAGCACCACCTCGGCGGGGTACAATGAGCAGTTCTTC. Protein: CASTTSAGYNEQFF.

This clonotype has only a few counts. J is TRBJ2-7 and V is TRBV4-1; D is ambiguous. The CDR3 length is 15 residues. Germline V gives CDR1 MGHRA, CDR2 YSYEKL. Deletions cut 0 bases from V and 2 bases from J, with 11 bases between. CDR3 DNA: TGCGCCAGCAGCCAAGAACACTCCCCCGCCTACGAGCAGTACTTC. Protein: CASSQEHSPAYEQYF.

This clonotype showed up many times. This chain uses TRBV7-2 with TRBJ1-6; possibly TRBD1 for D (5 bases). V lost 5 bases to trimming and J lost 10 bases, with 18 bases between them. The CDR3 totals 15 residues. CDR1 is SGHTA and CDR2 is FQGNSA in the germline V gene. The CDR3 nucleotides read TGTGCCAGCAGCCTTAATCTAGGGGAGGGCTCACCCCTCCACTTT. Translated, it gives CASSLNLGEGSPLHF.

This clonotype was observed a handful of times. This sequence joins TRBV5-6 and TRBJ2-5; D not certain. The CDR3 has 14 residues. The V end lost 4 bases, the J end lost 5 bases, and 15 bases lay between the germline ends. Per germline, CDR1 SGHDT and CDR2 YYEEEE. The CDR3 DNA follows: TGTGCCAGCAGCCTGAATCGGGTAGATGAGACCCAGTACTTC. This codes for CASSLNRVDETQYF.

The chain is built from TRBV6-1 and TRBJ2-7; D is uncertain. V was trimmed by 1 base and J by 0 bases, leaving 10 bases between them. Per germline, CDR1 MNHNS and CDR2 SASEGT. This CDR3 has 15 amino acids. CDR3 amino acids: CASSEVSSASYEQYF. The DNA for the CDR3 is TGTGCCAGCAGTGAAGTCTCTTCAGCCTCCTACGAGCAGTACTTC.

The table lists this clonotype with many counts. The V gene is TRBV7-6, the J gene TRBJ2-3; D is tentatively TRBD1 or TRBD2 (6 bases each). CDR1 is SGHVS, CDR2 FNYEAQ, per germline. Trimming left V 0 bases short and J 6 bases short, with 13 bases between. The CDR3 spans 15 residues. The CDR3 protein is CASSLAGGRVDTQYF. The DNA for the CDR3 is TGTGCCAGCAGCTTAGCCGGGGGCCGCGTGGATACGCAGTATTTT.